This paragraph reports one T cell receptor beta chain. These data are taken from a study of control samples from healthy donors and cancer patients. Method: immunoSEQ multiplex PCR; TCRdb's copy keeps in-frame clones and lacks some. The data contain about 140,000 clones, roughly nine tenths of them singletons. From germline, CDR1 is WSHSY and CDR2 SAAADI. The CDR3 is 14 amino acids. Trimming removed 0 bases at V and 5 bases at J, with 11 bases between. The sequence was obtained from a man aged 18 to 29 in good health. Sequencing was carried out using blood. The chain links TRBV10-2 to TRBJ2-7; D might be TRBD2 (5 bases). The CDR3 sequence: CASSESSQTNEQYF. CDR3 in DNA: TGCGCCAGCAGTGAGTCGTCCCAGACTAACGAGCAGTACTTC.